The 23 T cell receptor beta chains reported below all come from one sample, sequenced in a study of OX40 agonist ivuxolimab in advanced cancers. Data came from immunoSEQ multiplex PCR; TCRdb stores just in-frame clones and leaves some out. The table includes over 80,000 clones, 75% to 90% detected once. The source material was CD4+ or CD8+ T cells sorted from blood, sampled in a trial of the OX40 agonist ivuxolimab. These receptors came from an adult with an advanced solid tumor such as melanoma, head and neck, liver or kidney cancer.

This clone appeared a single time. V is TRBV11-2 and J is TRBJ2-7; 11 bases match TRBD1. Looked up from germline, CDR1 is SGHAT and CDR2 is FQNNGV. Losses at the gene ends were 1 base for V and 5 bases for J; bases not matched to a gene: 4. The CDR3 has 15 amino acids. Here the CDR3 DNA reads TGTGCCAGCAGCTTAGTCGGACAGGGGGCCCACGAGCAGTACGTC. Protein: CASSLVGQGAHEQYV.

The chain employs TRBV5-4 and TRBJ1-6; 7 bases agree with TRBD1. V gave up 1 base and J gave up 7 bases; unmatched junction bases: 11. CDR1 and CDR2 from the germline V gene are SGHNT and YYREEE (reference sequence). This CDR3 has 17 amino acids. The CDR3 spells CASSLRRDSWHNSPLHF. The DNA of the CDR3 is TGTGCCAGCAGCTTGAGGCGGGACAGTTGGCACAATTCACCCCTCCACTTT.

V and J are TRBV4-1 and TRBJ1-4; D not certain. This CDR3 comprises 15 residues. Looked up from germline, CDR1 is MGHRA and CDR2 is YSYEKL. V lost 4 bases and J 4 bases, leaving 13 bases between the germline ends. CDR3 in amino acids: CASSLQEALNEKLFF. The CDR3 DNA sequence: TGCGCCAGCAGCCTACAAGAAGCCCTTAATGAAAAACTGTTTTTT.

The J gene is TRBJ1-3, the V gene TRBV18; 8 positions match TRBD1. J lost 0 bases, V lost 4 bases, and 5 bases had no gene match. The CDR3 sequence is 16 residues long. CDR1 KGHSH and CDR2 LQKENI come from the germline V gene. CDR3 sequence (DNA): TGTGCCAGCTCACTTAACGACAGGGGCTCTGGAAACACCATATATTTT. The encoded protein is CASSLNDRGSGNTIYF.

The V call is TRBV19, the J call TRBJ2-1, with TRBD2 matching 10 bases. With 4 bases clipped from V and 10 bases from J, the junction kept 13 bases outside the gene matches. Germline CDR1 is LNHDA and CDR2 is SQIVND (reference sequence). There are 16 residues in the CDR3. The CDR3: CASSTLAGGLRGEQFF. In nucleotides, the CDR3 is TGTGCCAGTAGTACCTTAGCGGGAGGTCTTCGGGGGGAGCAGTTCTTC.

CDR3 bases: TGTGCCATCAGCTCCGGGGTTACCGGGGAGCTGTTTTTT. It translates to CAISSGVTGELFF. This chain links TRBV10-3 with TRBJ2-2; a possible D gene is TRBD2 (5 bases). With 6 bases removed from V and 5 bases from J, the gap between germline ends came to 10 bases. Germline V gives CDR1 ENHRY, CDR2 SYGVKD. This CDR3 is built from 13 residues.

V and J are TRBV7-6 and TRBJ1-1; 9 bases map to TRBD1. The trim removed 4 bases at V and 3 bases at J, leaving 6 bases unmatched. The CDR3 is made up of 15 amino acids. Germline lookup yields CDR1 SGHVS and CDR2 FNYEAQ. Here the CDR3 DNA reads TGTGCCAGCAGCTCTGACAGGGGGTATTACACTGAAGCTTTCTTT. Translation: CASSSDRGYYTEAFF.

This chain joins TRBV30 and TRBJ2-1, with D perhaps matching TRBD2 (6 bases). The germline gives CDR1 GTSNPN, CDR2 SVGIG (reference sequence). Trimming removed 1 base at V and 9 bases at J, with 13 bases between. This CDR3 is 13 amino acids long. The chain's CDR3 is CAWSDESGVEQFF. CDR3 sequence (DNA): TGTGCCTGGAGTGACGAATCGGGGGTTGAGCAGTTCTTC.

The chain employs TRBV5-1 and TRBJ2-1, with TRBD2 matching over 11 bases. Germline CDR1 reads SGHRS; CDR2 reads YFSETQ. V gave up 8 bases and J gave up 2 bases; unmatched junction bases: 6. This CDR3 has 15 amino acids. For the CDR3, the DNA is TGCGCCAGATTACTTAGCGGGAGGGCCTACAATGAGCAGTTCTTC. Amino acid sequence: CARLLSGRAYNEQFF.

This rearrangement joins TRBV19 to TRBJ1-5; TRBD1 agrees at 11 bases. This CDR3 contains 15 residues. V was clipped by 5 bases and J by 6 bases; unmatched bases: 6. The germline gives CDR1 LNHDA, CDR2 SQIVND (reference sequence). CDR3 in DNA: TGTGCCAGTAGTCCTGGGACAGGGGGAATTCAGCCCCAGCATTTT. Its protein product is CASSPGTGGIQPQHF.

This chain connects TRBV6-6 to TRBJ2-2, with a possible D match to TRBD1 (6 bases). The CDR3 is 15 residues long. Germline CDR1 reads MNHNY; CDR2 reads SVGAGI (reference sequence). V dropped 6 bases and J dropped 6 bases, with 17 bases sitting between them. In nucleotides, the CDR3 is TGTGCCAGCAGCAATCAGGGGATAATGGCCGGGGAGCTGTTTTTT. Residues: CASSNQGIMAGELFF.

The chain couples TRBV28 to TRBJ1-1, with 7 positions matching TRBD1. This CDR3 has 12 residues. The V gene end was trimmed by 7 bases and the J gene end by 12 bases; junction bases not matched to a gene: 11. Germline CDR1 is MDHEN and CDR2 is SYDVKM. The CDR3 DNA reads TGTGCCAGCACACTGACAGGGTTGTGGACTTTCTTT. Protein sequence: CASTLTGLWTFF.

The chain employs TRBV4-2 and TRBJ2-1, with 8 nucleotides matching TRBD2. This CDR3 comprises 15 residues. CDR1 and CDR2 from the germline V gene are LGHNA and YNFKEQ. The junction had 7 bases not matched to a gene; V was cut back by 3 bases and J by 6 bases. The CDR3 protein is CASSQSGTRGNEQFF. The CDR3 DNA reads TGTGCCAGCAGCCAGTCCGGGACTAGGGGCAATGAGCAGTTCTTC.

The V gene is TRBV30, the J gene TRBJ1-5; TRBD1 matches at 7 bases. The V segment lost 1 base and the J segment 0 bases; nucleotides outside the gene matches: 9. The CDR3 sequence is 17 residues long. Germline V gene lookup returns CDR1 GTSNPN and CDR2 SVGIG (reference sequence). CDR3 nucleotides: TGTGCCTGGAGTGCGTACAGGGGTCCCTATAGCAATCAGCCCCAGCATTTT. Protein sequence: CAWSAYRGPYSNQPQHF.

The CDR3 nucleotides are TGTGCCAGCAGTTCCCCCCGGAGTCCTGGCTATGGCTACACCTTC. Translating gives CASSSPRSPGYGYTF. The V call is TRBV6-6, the J call TRBJ1-2; D is uncertain. The V end was cut by 4 bases, the J end by 4 bases, with 16 bases between. The germline V gene has CDR1 MNHNY and CDR2 SVGAGI (reference sequence). The CDR3 has 15 amino acids.

This CDR3 reads CASSHQGSKAFF. The CDR3 nucleotides read TGTGCCAGCAGCCATCAGGGGAGCAAAGCTTTCTTT. This chain links TRBV5-6 with TRBJ1-1, with TRBD1 as a possible D gene (6 bases). This CDR3 spans 12 amino acids. Trimming took 4 bases from V and 9 from J, leaving 13 bases between them. Germline-derived CDR1 and CDR2 are SGHDT and YYEEEE.

J is TRBJ1-2 and V is TRBV5-6; D is undetermined. Looked up from germline, CDR1 is SGHDT and CDR2 is YYEEEE. Trimming pared 4 bases from V and 3 bases from J, leaving 7 bases between. The CDR3 runs to 12 residues. This CDR3 is CASSRPDYGYTF. CDR3 sequence (DNA): TGTGCCAGCAGCCGTCCTGACTATGGCTACACCTTC.

The rearrangement joins TRBV11-1 to TRBJ2-1; TRBD2 aligns across 8 bases. There are 15 residues in the CDR3. In germline, CDR1 is SGHAT, CDR2 FQDESV (reference sequence). V lost 4 bases, J lost 4 bases, and 6 bases stayed unmatched. The CDR3 region has the DNA TGTGCCAGCAGCTCCGGGACTAGTCGGTACAATGAGCAGTTCTTC. Translated: CASSSGTSRYNEQFF.

The V gene is TRBV30, the J gene TRBJ1-1; possible D gene TRBD1, 5 bases. Germline-derived CDR1 and CDR2 are GTSNPN and SVGIG (reference sequence). Trimming left V 1 base short and J 3 bases short, with 18 bases between. This CDR3 has 16 residues. This CDR3 reads CAWSALSWGLDTEAFF. CDR3 DNA: TGTGCCTGGAGTGCCTTATCGTGGGGCCTGGACACTGAAGCTTTCTTT.

This clone has just a few counts. The V call is TRBV9, the J call TRBJ1-2; 9 nucleotides agree with TRBD1. CDR3 length equals 17 residues. V dropped 3 bases and J dropped 6; count of bases not matched to a gene: 15. CDR1 is SGDLS, CDR2 YYNGEE, per germline. The DNA for the CDR3 is TGTGCCAGCAGCGAGTCCGGGACAGGGACCTTTCGTGATGGCTACACCTTC. Protein sequence: CASSESGTGTFRDGYTF.

This chain connects TRBV5-1 to TRBJ2-5; 7 nucleotides match TRBD1. The CDR3 is made up of 14 amino acids. CDR1 SGHRS and CDR2 YFSETQ come from the germline V gene. The V segment lost 4 bases and the J segment 3 bases; nucleotides outside the gene matches: 6. CDR3 sequence reads: CASSAQTGKETQYF. CDR3 in DNA: TGCGCCAGCAGCGCCCAGACAGGGAAAGAGACCCAGTACTTC.

This clone was counted only a few times. The chain is built from TRBV19 and TRBJ1-2; 9 bases map to TRBD1. The CDR3 covers 16 residues. The junction had 12 bases not matched to a gene; V was cut back by 5 bases and J by 5 bases. CDR1 LNHDA and CDR2 SQIVND come from the germline V gene (reference sequence). The CDR3 sequence: CASSLPQGTGNYGYTF. CDR3 nucleotide sequence: TGTGCCAGTAGTCTCCCCCAGGGGACAGGGAATTATGGCTACACCTTC. The variable domain in full, with the rest retrieved from reference TRBV19 and TRBJ1-2, is DGGITQSPKYLFRKEGQNVTLSCEQNLNHDAMYWYRQDPGQGLRLIYYSQIVNDFQKGDIAEGYSVSREKKESFPLTVTSAQKNPTAFYLCASSLPQGTGNYGYTFGSGTRLTVV.

This chain joins TRBV5-1 and TRBJ1-2, with D hard to call. CDR3 length: 12 residues. Trimming cost V 2 bases and J 5 bases, with 7 bases left between them. CDR1 is SGHRS, CDR2 YFSETQ, per germline. The CDR3 coding sequence is TGCGCCAGCAGCTTCCCCCCTTATGGCTACACCTTC. Its protein is CASSFPPYGYTF.